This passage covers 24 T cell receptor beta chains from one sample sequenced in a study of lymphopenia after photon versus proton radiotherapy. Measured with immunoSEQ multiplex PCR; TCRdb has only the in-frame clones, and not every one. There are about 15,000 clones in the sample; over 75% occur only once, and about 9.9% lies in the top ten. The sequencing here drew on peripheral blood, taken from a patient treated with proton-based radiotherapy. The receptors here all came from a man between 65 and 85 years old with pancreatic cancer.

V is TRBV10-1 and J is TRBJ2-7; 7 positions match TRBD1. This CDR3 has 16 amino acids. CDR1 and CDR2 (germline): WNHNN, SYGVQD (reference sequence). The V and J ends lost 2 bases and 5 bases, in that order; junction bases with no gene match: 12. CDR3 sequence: CASSENRGAGSDEQYF. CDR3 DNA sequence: TGCGCCAGCAGTGAGAACAGGGGAGCAGGTTCGGACGAGCAGTACTTC.

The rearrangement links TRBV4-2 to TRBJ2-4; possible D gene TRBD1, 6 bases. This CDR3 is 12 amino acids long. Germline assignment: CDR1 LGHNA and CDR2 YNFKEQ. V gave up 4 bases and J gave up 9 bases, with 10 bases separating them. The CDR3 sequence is CASSRGRGIQYF. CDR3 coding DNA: TGTGCCAGCAGCCGGGGGCGAGGCATTCAGTACTTC.

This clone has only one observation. The CDR3 reads CASSPDSLGEKLFF. CDR3 in DNA: TGTGCCAGCAGCCCGGACAGCCTGGGTGAAAAACTGTTTTTT. This chain connects TRBV5-4 to TRBJ1-4, with D possibly matching TRBD1 (6 bases). Per germline, CDR1 SGHNT and CDR2 YYREEE (reference sequence). The V end lost 4 bases, the J end lost 7 bases, and 14 bases lay between the germline ends. The CDR3 has 14 residues. The whole variable domain, filled in from reference TRBV5-4 and TRBJ1-4, reads ETGVTQSPTHLIKTRGQQVTLRCSSQSGHNTVSWYQQALGQGPQFIFQYYREEENGRGNFPPRFSGLQFPNYSSELNVNALELDDSALYLCASSPDSLGEKLFFGSGTQLSVL.

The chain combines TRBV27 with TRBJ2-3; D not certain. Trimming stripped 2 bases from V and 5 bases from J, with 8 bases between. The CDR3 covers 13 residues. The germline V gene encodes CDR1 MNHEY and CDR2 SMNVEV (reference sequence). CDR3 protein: CASSLITQDTQYF. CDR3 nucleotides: TGTGCCAGCAGTTTAATTACACAAGATACGCAGTATTTT.

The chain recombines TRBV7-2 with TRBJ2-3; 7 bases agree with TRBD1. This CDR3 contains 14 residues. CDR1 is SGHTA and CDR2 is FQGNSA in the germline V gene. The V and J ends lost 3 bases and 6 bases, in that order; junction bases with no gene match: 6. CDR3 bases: TGTGCCAGCAGCTTGGCTAGAGGGGGCGATACGCAGTATTTT. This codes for CASSLARGGDTQYF.

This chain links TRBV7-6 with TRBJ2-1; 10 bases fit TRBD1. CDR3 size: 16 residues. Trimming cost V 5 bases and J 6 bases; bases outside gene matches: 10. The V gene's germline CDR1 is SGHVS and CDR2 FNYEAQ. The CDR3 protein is CASSQTGTGVFNEQFF. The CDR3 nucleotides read TGTGCCAGCAGCCAAACCGGGACAGGGGTTTTCAATGAGCAGTTCTTC.

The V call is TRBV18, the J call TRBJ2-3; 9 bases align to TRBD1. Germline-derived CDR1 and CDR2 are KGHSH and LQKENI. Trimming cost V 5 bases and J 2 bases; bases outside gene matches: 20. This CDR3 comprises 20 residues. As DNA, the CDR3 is TGTGCCAGCTCATGGACCGGGACAGGGTGGCCAGTGGAAGTCACAGATACGCAGTATTTT. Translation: CASSWTGTGWPVEVTDTQYF.

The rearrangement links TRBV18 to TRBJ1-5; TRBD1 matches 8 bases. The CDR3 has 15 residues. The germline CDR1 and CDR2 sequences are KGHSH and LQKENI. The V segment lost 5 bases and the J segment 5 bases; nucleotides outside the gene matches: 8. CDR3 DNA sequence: TGTGCCAGCTCAGCAAATACAGGGGGGCATCAGCCCCAGCATTTT. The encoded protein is CASSANTGGHQPQHF.

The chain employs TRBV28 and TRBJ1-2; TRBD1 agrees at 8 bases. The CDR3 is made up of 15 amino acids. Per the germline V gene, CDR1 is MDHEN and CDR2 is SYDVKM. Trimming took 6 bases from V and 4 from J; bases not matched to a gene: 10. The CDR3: CASRKSPQGAYGYTF. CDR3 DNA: TGTGCCAGCAGGAAAAGTCCGCAGGGGGCCTATGGCTACACCTTC.

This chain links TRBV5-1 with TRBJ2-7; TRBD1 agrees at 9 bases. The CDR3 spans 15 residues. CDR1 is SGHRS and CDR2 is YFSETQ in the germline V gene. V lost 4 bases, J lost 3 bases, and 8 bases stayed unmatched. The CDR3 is CASSAIQGANYEQYF. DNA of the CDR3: TGCGCCAGCAGCGCAATACAGGGGGCGAACTACGAGCAGTACTTC.

CDR3 residues: CASSLVQGSYEQYF. CDR3 bases: TGTGCCAGCAGCTTAGTACAGGGGTCCTACGAGCAGTACTTC. J is TRBJ2-5 and V is TRBV7-8; 7 nucleotides agree with TRBD1. TRBJ2-7 explains the end of the DNA better; the J call may be wrong. Germline CDR1 SGHVS, CDR2 FQNEAQ. This CDR3 has 14 amino acids.

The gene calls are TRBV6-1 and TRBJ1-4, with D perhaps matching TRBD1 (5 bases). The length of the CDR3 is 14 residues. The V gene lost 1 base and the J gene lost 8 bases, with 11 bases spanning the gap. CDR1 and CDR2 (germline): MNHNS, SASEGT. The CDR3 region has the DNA TGTGCCAGCAGTGAAGGTCAGGGCAACGAAAAACTGTTTTTT. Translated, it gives CASSEGQGNEKLFF.

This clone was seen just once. CDR3 nucleotides: TGTGCCAGCAGCAAAGGAGGGGGTATCGGGGAGGACACTGAAGCTTTCTTT. The encoded protein is CASSKGGGIGEDTEAFF. The chain is built from TRBV21-1 and TRBJ1-1. TRBV21-1 is given as a pseudogene. This CDR3 spans 17 amino acids.

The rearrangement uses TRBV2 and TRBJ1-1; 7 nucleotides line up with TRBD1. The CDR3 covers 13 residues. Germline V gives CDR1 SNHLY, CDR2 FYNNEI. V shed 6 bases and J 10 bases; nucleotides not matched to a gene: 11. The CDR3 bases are TGTGCCAGCAGGGCGGGACAGCAAGTGGTAGCTTTCTTT. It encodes CASRAGQQVVAFF.

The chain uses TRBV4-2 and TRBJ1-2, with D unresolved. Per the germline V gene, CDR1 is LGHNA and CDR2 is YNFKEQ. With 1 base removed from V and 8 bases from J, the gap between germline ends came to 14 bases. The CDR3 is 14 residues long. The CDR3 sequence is CASSQGGQADGYTF. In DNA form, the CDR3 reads TGTGCCAGCAGCCAAGGAGGGCAGGCGGACGGCTACACCTTC.

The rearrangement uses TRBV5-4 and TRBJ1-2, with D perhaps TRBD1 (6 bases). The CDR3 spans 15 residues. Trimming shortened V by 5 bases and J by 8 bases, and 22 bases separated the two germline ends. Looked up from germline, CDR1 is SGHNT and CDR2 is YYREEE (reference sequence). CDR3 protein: CASSFERKQGHGYTF. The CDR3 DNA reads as TGTGCCAGCAGTTTTGAACGTAAACAGGGTCACGGCTACACCTTC.

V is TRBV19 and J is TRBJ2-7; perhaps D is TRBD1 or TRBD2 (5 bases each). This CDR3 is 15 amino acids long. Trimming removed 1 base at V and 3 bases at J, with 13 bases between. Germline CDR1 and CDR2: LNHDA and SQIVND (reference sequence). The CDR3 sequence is CASSIATGADYEQYF. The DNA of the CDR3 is TGTGCCAGTAGTATAGCGACCGGGGCCGACTACGAGCAGTACTTC. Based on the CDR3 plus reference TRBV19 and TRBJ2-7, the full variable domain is DGGITQSPKYLFRKEGQNVTLSCEQNLNHDAMYWYRQDPGQGLRLIYYSQIVNDFQKGDIAEGYSVSREKKESFPLTVTSAQKNPTAFYLCASSIATGADYEQYFGPGTRLTVT.

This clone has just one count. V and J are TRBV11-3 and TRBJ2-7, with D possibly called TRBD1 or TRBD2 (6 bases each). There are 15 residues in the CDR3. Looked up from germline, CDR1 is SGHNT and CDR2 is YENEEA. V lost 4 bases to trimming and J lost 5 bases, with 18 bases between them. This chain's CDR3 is CASSSSRGTTNEQYF. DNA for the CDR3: TGTGCCAGCAGCTCGAGCCGCGGGACAACAAACGAGCAGTACTTC.

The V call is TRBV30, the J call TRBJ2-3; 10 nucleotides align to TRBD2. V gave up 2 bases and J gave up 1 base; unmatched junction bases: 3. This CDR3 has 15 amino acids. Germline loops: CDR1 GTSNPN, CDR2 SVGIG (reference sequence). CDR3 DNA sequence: TGTGCCTGGAGTCGAGCGGGGGGGGGCACAGATACGCAGTATTTT. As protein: CAWSRAGGGTDTQYF.

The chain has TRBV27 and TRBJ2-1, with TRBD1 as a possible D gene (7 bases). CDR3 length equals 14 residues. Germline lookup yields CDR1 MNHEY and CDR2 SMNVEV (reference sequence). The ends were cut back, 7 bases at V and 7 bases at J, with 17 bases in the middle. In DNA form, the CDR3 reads TGTGCCAGCACCCATTTGGCAGGGGGGAATGAGCAGTTCTTC. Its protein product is CASTHLAGGNEQFF.

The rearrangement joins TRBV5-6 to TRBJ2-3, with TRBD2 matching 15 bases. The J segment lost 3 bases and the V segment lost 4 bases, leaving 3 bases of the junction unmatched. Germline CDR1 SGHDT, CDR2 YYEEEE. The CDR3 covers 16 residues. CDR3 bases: TGTGCCAGCAGCGGGACTAGCGGGGGGCTTACAGATACGCAGTATTTT. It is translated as CASSGTSGGLTDTQYF.

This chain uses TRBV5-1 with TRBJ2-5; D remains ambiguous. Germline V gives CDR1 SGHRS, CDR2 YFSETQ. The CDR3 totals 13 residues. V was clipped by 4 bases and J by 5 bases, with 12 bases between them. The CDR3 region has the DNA TGCGCCAGCAGCAGGGTTTATGGGGAGACCCAGTACTTC. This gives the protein CASSRVYGETQYF.

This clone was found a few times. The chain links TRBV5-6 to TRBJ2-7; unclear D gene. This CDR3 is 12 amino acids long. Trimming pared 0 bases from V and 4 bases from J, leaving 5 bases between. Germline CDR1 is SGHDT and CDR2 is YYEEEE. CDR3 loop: CASSLDKYEQYF. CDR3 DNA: TGTGCCAGCAGCTTGGATAAGTACGAGCAGTACTTC. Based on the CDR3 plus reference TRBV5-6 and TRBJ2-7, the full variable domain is DAGVTQSPTHLIKTRGQQVTLRCSPKSGHDTVSWYQQALGQGPQFIFQYYEEEERQRGNFPDRFSGHQFPNYSSELNVNALLLGDSALYLCASSLDKYEQYFGPGTRLTVT.

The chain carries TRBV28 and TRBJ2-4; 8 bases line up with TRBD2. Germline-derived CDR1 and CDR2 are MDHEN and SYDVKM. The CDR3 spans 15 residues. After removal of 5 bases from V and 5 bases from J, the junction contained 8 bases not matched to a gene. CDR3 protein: CASSPAGAAENIQYF. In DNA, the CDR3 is TGTGCCAGCAGTCCAGCGGGAGCGGCAGAAAACATTCAGTACTTC.